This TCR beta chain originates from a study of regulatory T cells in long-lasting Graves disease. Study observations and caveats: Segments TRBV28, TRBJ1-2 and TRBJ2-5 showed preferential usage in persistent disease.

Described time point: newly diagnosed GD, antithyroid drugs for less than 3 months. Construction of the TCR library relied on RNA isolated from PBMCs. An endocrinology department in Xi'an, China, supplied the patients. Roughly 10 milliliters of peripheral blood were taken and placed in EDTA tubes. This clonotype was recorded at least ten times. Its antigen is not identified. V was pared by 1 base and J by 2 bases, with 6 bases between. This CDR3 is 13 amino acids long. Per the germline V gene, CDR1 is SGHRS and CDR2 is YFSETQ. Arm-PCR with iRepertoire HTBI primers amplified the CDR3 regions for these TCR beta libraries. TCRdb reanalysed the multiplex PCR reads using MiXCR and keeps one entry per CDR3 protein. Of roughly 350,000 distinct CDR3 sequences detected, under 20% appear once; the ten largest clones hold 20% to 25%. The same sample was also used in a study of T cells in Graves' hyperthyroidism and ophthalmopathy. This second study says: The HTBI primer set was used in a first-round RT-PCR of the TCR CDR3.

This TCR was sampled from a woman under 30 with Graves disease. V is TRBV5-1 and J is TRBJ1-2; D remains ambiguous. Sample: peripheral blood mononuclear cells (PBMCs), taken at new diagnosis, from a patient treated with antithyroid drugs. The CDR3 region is CASSLPGNYGYTF. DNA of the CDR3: TGCGCCAGCAGCTTGCCGGGGAACTATGGCTACACCTTC.